The 28 T cell receptor beta chains given below trace back to one sample, sequenced in a study of OX40 agonist ivuxolimab in advanced cancers. Clones were read by immunoSEQ multiplex PCR, and TCRdb kept only the in-frame ones, dropping some. The repertoire holds around 47,000 clones, roughly 78% seen once, with 3.5% to 5% in the top ten. The material sequenced was CD4+ or CD8+ T cells sorted from blood, taken in a trial of the OX40 agonist ivuxolimab. The receptors were sampled from an adult with an advanced solid tumor such as melanoma, head and neck, liver or kidney cancer.

The chain joins TRBV5-4 to TRBJ1-1; TRBD1 aligns across 10 bases. CDR1 is SGHNT and CDR2 is YYREEE in the germline V gene (reference sequence). Trimming took 10 bases from V and 0 from J; bases not matched to a gene: 18. The CDR3 loop spans 18 amino acids. CDR3 coding DNA: TGTGCCGGCTCCGGGACAGGGGCCATAGAACGCATGAACACTGAAGCTTTCTTT. Its translation: CAGSGTGAIERMNTEAFF.

V gene TRBV5-5 combines with J gene TRBJ1-1, with D tentatively TRBD1 (6 bases). Germline CDR1 SGHKS, CDR2 YYEKEE (reference sequence). CDR3 size: 15 residues. Trimming cost V 4 bases and J 5 bases, with 18 bases left between them. The CDR3 coding sequence is TGTGCCAGCAGCGCCGGATGGGGGGCATTGACTGAAGCTTTCTTT. It specifies CASSAGWGALTEAFF. The full variable domain, completed using reference TRBV5-5 and TRBJ1-1, is DAGVTQSPTHLIKTRGQQVTLRCSPISGHKSVSWYQQVLGQGPQFIFQYYEKEERGRGNFPDRFSARQFPNYSSELNVNALLLGDSALYLCASSAGWGALTEAFFGQGTRLTVV.

The chain recombines TRBV5-1 with TRBJ2-7; D ambiguous. Trimming removed 0 bases at V and 7 bases at J, with 8 bases between. The germline gives CDR1 SGHRS, CDR2 YFSETQ. The CDR3 spans 12 residues. The DNA of the CDR3 is TGCGCCAGCAGCTTGGAGCAAGGGGAGCAGTACTTC. Its protein is CASSLEQGEQYF.

The genes are TRBV11-3 and TRBJ2-4; D unclear. CDR3 length equals 16 residues. V lost 5 bases, J lost 0 bases, and 14 bases lay in between. Germline assignment: CDR1 SGHNT and CDR2 YENEEA. The CDR3 nucleotides read TGTGCCAGCAGCCCGGCACGGGCGGTAGCCAAAAACATTCAGTACTTC. It yields the protein CASSPARAVAKNIQYF.

The chain combines TRBV19 with TRBJ2-6, with 8 positions matching TRBD2. Per germline, CDR1 LNHDA and CDR2 SQIVND (reference sequence). J was trimmed by 4 bases and V by 10 bases; bases with no gene match: 6. This CDR3 region has 14 residues. The CDR3 loop is CATGGSPGANVLTF. The CDR3 nucleotides read TGTGCCACGGGGGGGAGCCCCGGGGCCAACGTCCTGACTTTC.

The chain carries TRBV7-2 and TRBJ2-1; D is ambiguous. Germline assignment: CDR1 SGHTA and CDR2 FQGNSA. The CDR3 runs 14 residues. The germline V and J ends were trimmed by 1 base and 3 bases, with 7 bases remaining between them. The CDR3 bases are TGTGCCAGCAGCTTAGGCCGAAGCTACAATGAGCAGTTCTTC. The encoded protein is CASSLGRSYNEQFF.

This chain joins TRBV6-6 and TRBJ2-7; possible D gene TRBD1, 6 bases. The CDR3 is made up of 16 amino acids. The germline V gene encodes CDR1 MNHNY and CDR2 SVGAGI (reference sequence). Trimming left V 6 bases short and J 1 base short, with 19 bases between. Here the CDR3 reads CASSLVQGRGSYEQYF. The CDR3 DNA reads as TGTGCCAGCAGCTTAGTCCAGGGGCGAGGATCCTACGAGCAGTACTTC.

V usage is TRBV9 and J usage is TRBJ1-1; D not resolved. CDR3 length: 14 residues. The V gene's germline CDR1 is SGDLS and CDR2 YYNGEE. V dropped 4 bases and J dropped 1 base, with 11 bases sitting between them. The CDR3 DNA reads as TGTGCCAGCAGCTTAAGGACCGGGAACACTGAAGCTTTCTTT. It encodes CASSLRTGNTEAFF.

The chain combines TRBV15 with TRBJ1-4, with unresolved D. Germline loops: CDR1 LNHNV, CDR2 YYDKDF (reference sequence). Trimming pared 1 base from V and 4 bases from J, leaving 7 bases between. The CDR3 runs 14 residues. CDR3 nucleotide sequence: TGTGCCACCAGCAGAGGGGCAGTTAATGAAAAACTGTTTTTT. This gives the protein CATSRGAVNEKLFF.

V is TRBV15 and J is TRBJ1-4; 7 bases map to TRBD1. Germline CDR1 is LNHNV and CDR2 is YYDKDF (reference sequence). CDR3 length equals 14 residues. The J segment lost 8 bases and the V segment lost 2 bases, leaving 5 bases of the junction unmatched. The CDR3 DNA sequence: TGTGCCACCAGCAGAAGGGACAGTGGAGAAAAACTGTTTTTT. Encoded protein: CATSRRDSGEKLFF.

This clone has only one observation. J is TRBJ1-2 and V is TRBV28, with D unresolved. V shed 7 bases and J shed 3 bases, with 15 bases lying between them. CDR3 length equals 14 residues. In germline, CDR1 is MDHEN, CDR2 SYDVKM. In DNA form, the CDR3 reads TGTGCCAGCACTTCGAGTGCACTACACTATGGCTACACCTTC. Amino acids: CASTSSALHYGYTF.

The genes are TRBV7-6 and TRBJ1-1; 8 bases are a match to TRBD1. This CDR3 contains 13 residues. Unmatched junction bases numbered 0, after V lost 1 base and J lost 5 bases. Per germline, CDR1 SGHVS and CDR2 FNYEAQ. CDR3 residues: CASSLGQGTEAFF. In nucleotides, the CDR3 is TGTGCCAGCAGCTTAGGACAGGGGACTGAAGCTTTCTTT.

This clone appeared a single time. The V gene is TRBV20-1, the J gene TRBJ1-1; D remains unclear. V was cut by 4 bases and J by 7 bases, with 10 bases left in between. Germline-derived CDR1 and CDR2 are DFQATT and SNEGSKA (reference sequence). The CDR3 length is 11 residues. The CDR3 sequence is CSAIGSYEAFF. CDR3 sequence (DNA): TGCAGTGCTATAGGCAGCTATGAAGCTTTCTTT.

The chain combines TRBV18 with TRBJ2-5; 7 bases fit TRBD1. The CDR3 has 14 amino acids. The trim removed 3 bases at V and 1 base at J, leaving 2 bases unmatched. From germline, CDR1 is KGHSH and CDR2 LQKENI. CDR3 DNA sequence: TGTGCCAGCTCACCGGGACAGCGCCAAGAGACCCAGTACTTC. It translates to CASSPGQRQETQYF.

CDR3 nucleotide sequence: TGCGCCAGCAGTCTAAGGACAGGGGAAGATGAAATGAACACTGAAGCTTTCTTT. Residues: CASSLRTGEDEMNTEAFF. V usage is TRBV5-1 and J usage is TRBJ1-1, with 9 bases identical to TRBD1. Germline assignment: CDR1 SGHRS and CDR2 YFSETQ. There are 18 residues in the CDR3. The J segment lost 0 bases and the V segment lost 5 bases, leaving 14 bases of the junction unmatched.

This chain uses TRBV7-3 with TRBJ2-3; TRBD2 matches 8 bases. The CDR3 totals 16 residues. Losses at the gene ends were 5 bases for V and 4 bases for J; bases not matched to a gene: 11. CDR1 and CDR2 (germline): SGHTA, FQGTGA. The CDR3 bases are TGTGCCAGCAGCCCCGGAGGGAGCGGGAGCCCAGATACGCAGTATTTT. Encoded protein: CASSPGGSGSPDTQYF.

The chain couples TRBV6-1 to TRBJ2-1, with D uncertain. The V gene's germline CDR1 is MNHNS and CDR2 SASEGT. The V and J ends lost 3 bases and 6 bases respectively, with 12 bases between them. CDR3 length equals 14 residues. The CDR3 nucleotides are TGTGCCAGCAGTGACGGCTATTCCCTCAATGAGCAGTTCTTC. This encodes CASSDGYSLNEQFF.

This clone has only a few counts. The chain uses TRBV6-5 and TRBJ1-1, with TRBD1 as a possible D gene (5 bases). The V gene lost 8 bases and the J gene lost 10 bases, with 14 bases spanning the gap. Germline lookup yields CDR1 MNHEY and CDR2 SVGAGI. The CDR3 runs to 11 residues. The CDR3 DNA follows: TGTGCCAGCGTGGGGTTTGGGGGAGCTTTCTTT. Its protein product is CASVGFGGAFF.

This clone is a singleton in its sample. The rearrangement joins TRBV7-2 to TRBJ1-2; no clear D gene. CDR1 is SGHTA and CDR2 is FQGNSA in the germline V gene. This CDR3 spans 16 amino acids. V was pared by 2 bases and J by 3 bases, with 16 bases between. CDR3 sequence reads: CASSLSGESKHYGYTF. The CDR3 DNA reads as TGTGCCAGCAGCTTAAGTGGAGAGAGCAAGCACTATGGCTACACCTTC.

The V call is TRBV5-6, the J call TRBJ1-2, with D perhaps matching TRBD1 (5 bases). V gave up 0 bases and J gave up 2 bases, with 11 bases separating them. The CDR3 has 15 amino acids. Germline CDR1 is SGHDT and CDR2 is YYEEEE. The CDR3 loop reads CASSLVDRQNYGYTF. The CDR3 DNA reads TGTGCCAGCAGCTTGGTGGACCGACAGAACTATGGCTACACCTTC.

V usage is TRBV11-3 and J usage is TRBJ2-1; 8 bases agree with TRBD1. The CDR3 extends over 13 amino acids. Germline CDR1 is SGHNT and CDR2 is YENEEA. V shed 5 bases, J shed 8 bases, and the junction held 5 bases outside the gene matches. CDR3 amino acids: CASSLQGGDEQFF. The CDR3 region has the DNA TGTGCCAGCAGCCTACAGGGGGGCGATGAGCAGTTCTTC.

In regard to this clone: At one end, the junction sequence differs from germline, possibly due to a read error. The V gene is TRBV29-1, the J gene TRBJ2-5; the match to TRBD2 covers 10 bases. The CDR3 contains 15 residues. Germline-derived CDR1 and CDR2 are SQVTM and ANQGSEA. The CDR3 DNA follows: TGCAGCGTGGTTCTAGCGGGGGACTCTCAAGGGACCCAGTACTTC. Translation: CSVVLAGDSQGTQYF.

The chain has TRBV19 and TRBJ1-5, with a possible D match to TRBD1 (6 bases). This CDR3 contains 13 residues. The germline CDR1 and CDR2 sequences are LNHDA and SQIVND (reference sequence). With 8 bases removed from V and 4 bases from J, the gap between germline ends came to 12 bases. The CDR3, as DNA: TGTGCCAGTCGGAGAAGGGGGAATCAGCCCCAGCATTTT. Translating it yields CASRRRGNQPQHF.

The chain recombines TRBV9 with TRBJ2-1; maybe TRBD2 (6 bases). With 2 bases removed from V and 10 bases from J, the gap between germline ends came to 19 bases. CDR1 and CDR2 from the germline V gene are SGDLS and YYNGEE. This CDR3 spans 15 amino acids. CDR3 bases: TGTGCCAGCAGCGTCTCCGGGAGTGCCCCGGGGGAGCAGTTCTTC. This translates into CASSVSGSAPGEQFF.

In regard to this clone: An end of the junction does not agree with germline; a read error may underlie this. The rearrangement joins TRBV7-7 to TRBJ1-1, with no clear D. The CDR3 has 13 amino acids. Germline V gene lookup returns CDR1 SSHAT and CDR2 FNYEAQ (reference sequence). CDR3 sequence reads: CVSSLSVDTEAFF. The CDR3 DNA is TGTGTCAGCAGCTTATCGGTGGACACTGAAGCTTTCTTT.

J is TRBJ2-1 and V is TRBV11-2; no reliable D call. Trimming took off 5 bases at V and 7 bases at J, with 21 bases between the two ends. CDR1 is SGHAT, CDR2 FQNNGV, per germline. This CDR3 spans 16 amino acids. The CDR3 sequence is CASSIITQNPINEQFF. CDR3 sequence (DNA): TGTGCCAGCAGCATAATAACACAGAACCCCATTAATGAGCAGTTCTTC.

The V and J genes are TRBV27 and TRBJ1-1; tentative D call: TRBD1 (6 bases). The germline V and J ends were trimmed by 4 bases and 4 bases, with 16 bases remaining between them. The CDR3 contains 15 residues. The germline CDR1 and CDR2 sequences are MNHEY and SMNVEV (reference sequence). The CDR3, as DNA: TGTGCCAGCAGTTCCCGGACAGCTAAAGGCACTGAAGCTTTCTTT. Translating gives CASSSRTAKGTEAFF.

The rearrangement joins TRBV10-3 to TRBJ2-7; TRBD1 matches 9 bases. The CDR3 has 12 amino acids. CDR1 and CDR2 (germline): ENHRY, SYGVKD. V gave up 6 bases and J gave up 5 bases; unmatched junction bases: 2. The CDR3 here is CAISGDRDEQYF. DNA for the CDR3: TGTGCCATCAGCGGGGACAGGGACGAGCAGTACTTC.